Listed here are 29 T cell receptor beta chains from one sample, sequenced in a study of blood T cell repertoires in COVID-19. Method: immunoSEQ multiplex PCR; TCRdb's copy keeps in-frame clones and lacks some. This sample has roughly 250,000 clones; 75% to 90% occur once, and the top ten carry about 6%. The sequenced sample was PBMCs or T cells enriched from blood (not recorded which). The origin of the receptors is a woman aged 30 to 39 with acute COVID-19.

This chain uses TRBV5-1 with TRBJ1-4; D is perhaps TRBD1 (5 bases). With 2 bases removed from V and 8 bases from J, the gap between germline ends came to 10 bases. CDR1 is SGHRS, CDR2 YFSETQ, per germline. The CDR3 has 13 residues. CDR3 DNA: TGCGCCAGCAGCTTTGGATCAGGGGAAAAACTGTTTTTT. It translates to CASSFGSGEKLFF.

The rearrangement joins TRBV6-1 to TRBJ2-2, with 9 nucleotides matching TRBD2. Germline V gene sequence: CDR1 MNHNS, CDR2 SASEGT. The ends lost 4 bases at V and 0 bases at J; junction bases unmatched: 3. The CDR3 totals 16 residues. The CDR3, as DNA: TGTGCCAGCAGTGCAACTAGCGGGTCGAACACCGGGGAGCTGTTTTTT. It is translated as CASSATSGSNTGELFF.

The J gene is TRBJ2-1, the V gene TRBV29-1; 10 bases fit TRBD1. The CDR3 is made up of 14 amino acids. Germline V lookup: CDR1 SQVTM, CDR2 ANQGSEA. Unmatched junction bases numbered 5, after V lost 6 bases and J lost 3 bases. The DNA of the CDR3 is TGCAGCGTCGGGGACAGGGGAAACTACAATGAGCAGTTCTTC. Translating gives CSVGDRGNYNEQFF.

Here the CDR3 DNA reads TGCGCCAGCAGCTCAAGGGGTAGTGGGAATGAAAAACTGTTTTTT. This encodes CASSSRGSGNEKLFF. J is TRBJ1-4 and V is TRBV5-1; a weak D match, TRBD1 (5 bases). The ends were cut back, 3 bases at V and 5 bases at J, with 14 bases in the middle. This CDR3 has 15 amino acids. The germline CDR1 and CDR2 sequences are SGHRS and YFSETQ.

The genes are TRBV2 and TRBJ1-2, with unresolved D. The germline V gene has CDR1 SNHLY and CDR2 FYNNEI. The CDR3 loop spans 14 amino acids. Trimming cost V 0 bases and J 1 base, with 6 bases left between them. CDR3 coding DNA: TGTGCCAGCAGTGAAGCCACAGTTAACTATGGCTACACCTTC. It encodes CASSEATVNYGYTF.

The genes are TRBV2 and TRBJ1-4; 10 bases map to TRBD1. This CDR3 contains 11 residues. Germline loops: CDR1 SNHLY, CDR2 FYNNEI. Trimming took 5 bases from V and 17 from J; bases not matched to a gene: 5. For the CDR3, the DNA is TGTGCCAGCAGTAACCGGGACAGGGGTTTTTTT. Its protein product is CASSNRDRGFF.

This clone was seen only once. V is TRBV19 and J is TRBJ1-1; tentatively, D is TRBD1 (5 bases). V dropped 2 bases and J dropped 8 bases, with 15 bases sitting between them. This CDR3 region has 14 residues. Germline CDR1 is LNHDA and CDR2 is SQIVND (reference sequence). The CDR3 here is CASSIQGDSQEAFF. CDR3 in DNA: TGTGCCAGTAGTATACAGGGCGATTCTCAGGAAGCTTTCTTT.

This rearrangement joins TRBV19 to TRBJ2-3; 15 bases agree with TRBD2. This CDR3 is 18 amino acids long. V dropped 4 bases and J dropped 2; count of bases not matched to a gene: 7. In germline, CDR1 is LNHDA, CDR2 SQIVND (reference sequence). The CDR3: CASSTGLAGGLFTDTQYF. CDR3 in DNA: TGTGCCAGTAGTACCGGACTAGCGGGAGGGCTATTCACAGATACGCAGTATTTT.

V gene TRBV5-1 combines with J gene TRBJ2-7, with 7 bases lining up with TRBD1. The CDR3 loop spans 14 amino acids. CDR1 is SGHRS, CDR2 YFSETQ, per germline. With 4 bases clipped from V and 2 bases from J, the junction kept 6 bases outside the gene matches. The CDR3 loop is CASSATGVPYEQYF. In DNA, the CDR3 is TGCGCCAGCAGCGCCACAGGGGTCCCCTACGAGCAGTACTTC.

This clone was counted only a few times. V usage is TRBV5-1 and J usage is TRBJ1-2; D possibly corresponds to TRBD1 (5 bases). Trimming cost V 5 bases and J 0 bases, with 11 bases left between them. The germline V gene encodes CDR1 SGHRS and CDR2 YFSETQ. There are 14 residues in the CDR3. CDR3 nucleotide sequence: TGCGCCAGCAGTCAGGGTTCCGCTAACTATGGCTACACCTTC. This gives the protein CASSQGSANYGYTF.

This clone appeared a single time. J is TRBJ1-5 and V is TRBV3-1 (or the pseudogene TRBV3-2), with TRBD1 matching over 7 bases. Germline V gives CDR1 LGHDT, CDR2 YNNKEL (reference sequence). The junction had 5 bases not matched to a gene; V was cut back by 4 bases and J by 5 bases. CDR3 size: 14 residues. The CDR3 spells CASSPRQGYQPQHF. CDR3 DNA: TGTGCCAGCAGCCCTCGACAGGGATATCAGCCCCAGCATTTT.

The chain carries TRBV5-1 and TRBJ1-4; D is ambiguous. The germline V gene has CDR1 SGHRS and CDR2 YFSETQ. Trimming took 0 bases from V and 4 from J, leaving 13 bases between them. This CDR3 is 16 amino acids long. The CDR3 protein is CASSLGTTGNNEKLFF. The CDR3 DNA reads TGCGCCAGCAGCTTGGGGACCACGGGGAATAATGAAAAACTGTTTTTT.

The chain combines TRBV6-2 or TRBV6-3 with TRBJ1-5, with D tentatively TRBD1 (6 bases). Trimming took off 5 bases at V and 0 bases at J, with 20 bases between the two ends. Looked up from germline, CDR1 is MNHEY and CDR2 is SVGEGT. The CDR3 sequence is 18 residues long. The CDR3 DNA reads as TGTGCCAGCAGTCGCCAAGGGGGGGGGCTATTTAGCAATCAGCCCCAGCATTTT. Protein sequence: CASSRQGGGLFSNQPQHF.

The V gene is TRBV7-2, the J gene TRBJ1-6, with 7 bases matching TRBD1. This CDR3 has 17 amino acids. V trimming: 5 bases; J trimming: 10 bases; junction bases outside the gene matches: 17. Germline CDR1 and CDR2: SGHTA and FQGNSA. The CDR3 loop is CASSLERQGVRGSPLHF. CDR3 sequence (DNA): TGTGCCAGCAGCCTAGAACGCCAGGGGGTGAGGGGCTCACCCCTCCACTTT.

The rearrangement uses TRBV11-2 and TRBJ2-7; D is undetermined. The V gene lost 2 bases and the J gene lost 2 bases, with 13 bases spanning the gap. Germline V lookup: CDR1 SGHAT, CDR2 FQNNGV. This CDR3 has 15 amino acids. The CDR3, as DNA: TGTGCCAGCAGCTTAAGGCCTAGTGGTACCTACGAGCAGTACTTC. Residues: CASSLRPSGTYEQYF.

The gene calls are TRBV28 and TRBJ2-7; no firm D call. The CDR3 spans 15 residues. Trimming pared 1 base from V and 2 bases from J, leaving 12 bases between. Germline assignment: CDR1 MDHEN and CDR2 SYDVKM. In DNA, the CDR3 is TGTGCCAGCAGTTTATTTGGTCAGGCGACCTACGAGCAGTACTTC. Translated, it gives CASSLFGQATYEQYF.

The V and J genes are TRBV5-1 and TRBJ1-4; 7 bases are shared with TRBD1. This CDR3 has 18 residues. J lost 7 bases, V lost 4 bases, and 19 bases had no gene match. The germline CDR1 and CDR2 sequences are SGHRS and YFSETQ. The CDR3 region is CASSLTLRRQGLAEKLFF. The CDR3 nucleotides are TGCGCCAGCAGCCTAACCCTCCGGAGACAGGGTCTCGCTGAAAAACTGTTTTTT.

The CDR3 nucleotides read TGTGCCAGCACCTACGACAAAACCTATAGCAATCAGCCCCAGCATTTT. It codes for CASTYDKTYSNQPQHF. V usage is TRBV6-4 and J usage is TRBJ1-5; unclear D gene. V was trimmed by 7 bases and J by 0 bases, leaving 16 bases between them. This CDR3 spans 16 amino acids. Per germline, CDR1 MRHNA and CDR2 SNTAGT.

The V gene is TRBV11-1, the J gene TRBJ2-4, with D unclear. Trimming cost V 3 bases and J 1 base, with 7 bases left between them. The CDR3 spans 14 residues. Germline CDR1 is SGHAT and CDR2 is FQDESV (reference sequence). The CDR3 spells CASSFERAKNIQYF. DNA of the CDR3: TGTGCCAGCAGCTTTGAGAGGGCCAAAAACATTCAGTACTTC.

The sample holds one count of this clone. CDR3 protein: CASRDGWTGELFF. The CDR3 DNA reads TGTGCCAGCAGAGACGGGTGGACCGGGGAGCTGTTTTTT. The chain combines TRBV3-1 (or the pseudogene TRBV3-2) with TRBJ2-2; D is ambiguous. Trimming took off 6 bases at V and 5 bases at J, with 10 bases between the two ends. Germline V gene lookup returns CDR1 LGHDT and CDR2 YNNKEL (reference sequence). The CDR3 runs to 13 residues.

This clone has just a few counts. The chain uses TRBV5-6 and TRBJ2-7; no reliable D call. CDR1 and CDR2 from the germline V gene are SGHDT and YYEEEE. The CDR3 runs 14 residues. V lost 2 bases to trimming and J lost 0 bases, with 9 bases between them. The CDR3 here is CASSFDPGSYEQYF. In DNA form, the CDR3 reads TGTGCCAGCAGCTTTGACCCGGGCTCCTACGAGCAGTACTTC.

The chain joins TRBV7-9 to TRBJ1-4; D not certain. The germline CDR1 and CDR2 sequences are SEHNR and FQNEAQ (reference sequence). V was pared by 0 bases and J by 7 bases, with 9 bases between. The CDR3 spans 14 residues. CDR3 protein: CASSLAQEVEKLFF. CDR3 nucleotides: TGTGCCAGCAGCTTAGCCCAGGAGGTTGAAAAACTGTTTTTT.

This clone has just one count. The V and J genes are TRBV15 and TRBJ1-2; 9 bases align to TRBD1. The CDR3 spans 17 residues. After removal of 0 bases from V and 4 bases from J, the junction contained 9 bases not matched to a gene. Looked up from germline, CDR1 is LNHNV and CDR2 is YYDKDF (reference sequence). In nucleotides, the CDR3 is TGTGCCACCAGCAGAGATATATGGGGACAGGGTTCCTATGGCTACACCTTC. It is translated as CATSRDIWGQGSYGYTF. Drawing the rest from reference TRBV15 and TRBJ1-2, the complete variable domain is DAMVIQNPRYQVTQFGKPVTLSCSQTLNHNVMYWYQQKSSQAPKLLFHYYDKDFNNEADTPDNFQSRRPNTSFCFLDIRSPGLGDTAMYLCATSRDIWGQGSYGYTFGSGTRLTVV.

V gene TRBV7-3 combines with J gene TRBJ1-3; 7 positions match TRBD1. Germline values: CDR1 SGHTA, CDR2 FQGTGA. V dropped 5 bases and J dropped 4; count of bases not matched to a gene: 8. The CDR3 length is 15 residues. In nucleotides, the CDR3 is TGTGCCAGCAGCGGCCAACAGGGGCCAGGAAACACCATATATTTT. Amino acid sequence: CASSGQQGPGNTIYF. Full variable domain (rest looked up from reference TRBV7-3 and TRBJ1-3): GAGVSQTPSNKVTEKGKYVELRCDPISGHTALYWYRQSLGQGPEFLIYFQGTGAADDSGLPNDRFFAVRPEGSVSTLKIQRTERGDSAVYLCASSGQQGPGNTIYFGEGSWLTVV.

There are a few counts of this clone. A read error may account for a junction end that differs from germline. The chain uses TRBV28 and TRBJ2-1, with D tentatively TRBD1 (5 bases). Germline lookup yields CDR1 MDHEN and CDR2 SYDVKM. CDR3 length equals 11 residues. The CDR3 protein is CSTQGYNEQFF. Written as DNA, the CDR3 is TGCTCCACCCAGGGTTACAATGAGCAGTTCTTC.

The chain has TRBV30 and TRBJ2-1, with D possibly matching TRBD2 (6 bases). This CDR3 spans 12 amino acids. Trimming removed 2 bases from V and 11 bases from J, with 13 bases in between. Germline V gene sequence: CDR1 GTSNPN, CDR2 SVGIG (reference sequence). This chain's CDR3 is CAWSSGGAQQFF. CDR3 sequence (DNA): TGTGCCTGGAGTAGTGGAGGGGCCCAGCAGTTCTTC.

The gene calls are TRBV4-1 and TRBJ2-1; no clear D gene. The CDR3 loop spans 14 amino acids. V lost 1 base and J 6 bases, leaving 10 bases between the germline ends. Germline V gene data show CDR1 as MGHRA and CDR2 as YSYEKL. CDR3 residues: CASSQGSHSNEQFF. The DNA for the CDR3 is TGCGCCAGCAGCCAAGGTTCCCACTCCAATGAGCAGTTCTTC.

This clone showed up just a few times. CDR3 nucleotide sequence: TGTGCCAGCAGCCACCCGACAGGAGGCTATGGCTACACCTTC. This translates into CASSHPTGGYGYTF. The chain recombines TRBV7-9 with TRBJ1-2, with D possibly being TRBD1 (6 bases). Germline V gene sequence: CDR1 SEHNR, CDR2 FQNEAQ (reference sequence). This CDR3 region has 14 residues. V shed 5 bases and J shed 4 bases, with 14 bases lying between them.

The chain links TRBV6-2 or TRBV6-3 to TRBJ2-7, with TRBD2 identical over 9 bases. J gave up 4 bases and V 4 bases, and 5 bases lay outside the gene matches. Germline V gene lookup returns CDR1 MNHEY and CDR2 SVGEGT. This CDR3 contains 14 residues. Here the CDR3 reads CASSSGTSFYEQYF. The DNA for the CDR3 is TGTGCCAGCAGTTCCGGGACTAGCTTTTACGAGCAGTACTTC.